Listed below are T cell receptor beta chains from one sample, sequenced in a study of blood T cell repertoires in COVID-19. Assay: immunoSEQ multiplex PCR; the TCRdb copy retains only in-frame clones and omits some. This table holds about 110,000 clones, about nine tenths found once. Material for sequencing was peripheral blood. Receptors originate from a human donor in a cohort sampled during active COVID-19. The CDR3 runs from the conserved cysteine through the conserved F or W. The D gene is left open where the match is weak. Clone size is shown for a subset of rows, as once, few, many or a class of expanded clone.

TRBV9	TRBD1	TRBJ2-1	once	TGTGCCAGCAGCGTAGGGGGGAGGGCGACAGGGGGCGCCCACAATGAGCAGTTCTTC	CASSVGGRATGGAHNEQFF
TRBV4-1	NA	TRBJ1-1	NA	TGCGCCAGCAGCCAAGATATGAGGGCTACTGAAGCTTTCTTT	CASSQDMRATEAFF
TRBV10-3	TRBD2	TRBJ2-5	NA	TGTGCCATCAGTGGGGCTAGCGGACAAGAGACCCAGTACTTC	CAISGASGQETQYF
TRBV3-1/TRBV3-2	TRBD1	TRBJ1-1	NA	TGTGCCAGCAGCCTCGGACAGGCTGAAGCTTTCTTT	CASSLGQAEAFF
TRBV6-5	TRBD2	TRBJ2-1	NA	TGTGCCAGCAGTTACTTGGGACTAGCGGGAGAGGACGGGCAGTTCTTC	CASSYLGLAGEDGQFF
TRBV7-9	NA	TRBJ1-5	once	TGTGCCAGCAGCCGGGGGGAAGAACAGCCCCAGCATTTT	CASSRGEEQPQHF
TRBV10-3	NA	TRBJ1-1	NA	TGTGCCATCAGTGAGTTGGAGGACCGGAGATCTGAAGCTTTCTTT	CAISELEDRRSEAFF
TRBV6-4	NA	TRBJ1-1	NA	TGTGCCAGCAGTGACAGGGGGAAAGCGGCTTTCTTT	CASSDRGKAAFF
TRBV6-6	NA	TRBJ2-1	NA	TGTGCCAGCATCCAGGGGCGGGAGCTCCCTAATGAGCAGTTCTTC	CASIQGRELPNEQFF
TRBV28	TRBD2	TRBJ2-1	NA	TGTGCCAGCATCACGGGACTAGCGGGGGGGGTTGAATACAATGAGCAGTTCTTC	CASITGLAGGVEYNEQFF
TRBV6-5	NA	TRBJ1-2	NA	TGTGCCAGCTCTTCGGGAGGGGTAGGCTATGGCTACACCTTC	CASSSGGVGYGYTF
TRBV14	TRBD2	TRBJ2-1	once	TGTGCCAGCAGCCAAGGCCTAGCGGGTTTCAATGAGCAGTTCTTC	CASSQGLAGFNEQFF
TRBV19	NA	TRBJ1-1	NA	TGTGCCAGTAGTATAGGTGCTGGGCTGACCTGGAACACTGAAGCTTTCTTT	CASSIGAGLTWNTEAFF
TRBV4-2	TRBD2	TRBJ2-2	NA	TGTGCCAGCAGCCAAGGGACTAGCGGGTCGAACACCGGGGAGCTGTTTTTT	CASSQGTSGSNTGELFF
TRBV19	NA	TRBJ1-5	NA	TGTGCCAGTAGTATTTGGGGCAGGGAGGTTAGTCAGCCCCAGCATTTT	CASSIWGREVSQPQHF
TRBV4-1	TRBD2	TRBJ2-3	NA	TGCGCCAGCAGCACACGCAGCGGGGGCCTGGGAGATACGCAGTATTTT	CASSTRSGGLGDTQYF
TRBV19	TRBD2	TRBJ2-1	once	TGTGCCAGTAGTACCCACAGCGGGAGTAACGTTTACAATGAGCAGTTCTTC	CASSTHSGSNVYNEQFF
TRBV5-1	NA	TRBJ1-2	NA	TGCGCCAGCAGCTTGGAGCACCCACAGCAGGGCTACACCTTC	CASSLEHPQQGYTF
TRBV27	TRBD1	TRBJ1-1	NA	TGTGCCAGCAGTCCCAGGGGGATGAGCACTGAAGCTTTCTTT	CASSPRGMSTEAFF
TRBV4-1	NA	TRBJ2-3	once	TGCGCCAGCAGGGGTGAGGCGGCCTCCCCCACAGATACGCAGTATTTT	CASRGEAASPTDTQYF
TRBV29-1	NA	TRBJ2-7	NA	TGCAGCGTTGAAGGAAGTAGGGGCAACGAGCAGTACTTC	CSVEGSRGNEQYF
TRBV6-5	TRBD1	TRBJ1-1	once	TGTGCCAGCAGAGTCACAGGGGGCGGGAAGACTGAAGCTTTCTTT	CASRVTGGGKTEAFF
TRBV5-6	NA	TRBJ2-5	NA	TGTGCCAGCAGCTTGATCGGGGGGCCCGGTCGGGAGACCCAGTACTTC	CASSLIGGPGRETQYF
TRBV25-1	NA	TRBJ1-2	NA	TGTGCCAGCAGCAATACAGGGTGGTATGGCTACACCTTC	CASSNTGWYGYTF
TRBV4-1	TRBD1	TRBJ1-2	few	TGCGCCAGCAGCCAGCAGGGGGGCTATGGCTACACCTTC	CASSQQGGYGYTF
TRBV28	NA	TRBJ1-4	NA	TGTGCCAGCAGTACGGGGTCGACTAATGAAAAACTGTTTTTT	CASSTGSTNEKLFF
TRBV9	NA	TRBJ1-2	NA	TGTGCCAGCAGCACTCGGACAGATCCCGACTATGGCTACACCTTC	CASSTRTDPDYGYTF
TRBV2	TRBD2	TRBJ2-1	once	TGTGCCAGCAGCGTAGCGGGAGTATCCGATGAGCAGTTCTTC	CASSVAGVSDEQFF
TRBV4-1	TRBD1	TRBJ2-7	NA	TGCGCCAGCAGCCCCCAAGGACAGGGAATTTACGAGCAGTACTTC	CASSPQGQGIYEQYF
TRBV12-3/TRBV12-4	TRBD1	TRBJ1-1	NA	TGTGCCAGCATTCAGGGGGCAAGAGCTGAAGCTTTCTTT	CASIQGARAEAFF
TRBV14	TRBD1	TRBJ2-5	NA	TGTGCCAGCAGCCAAGAATCTATCAGGTTTCGACAGGGACATGGGGAGACCCAGTACTTC	CASSQESIRFRQGHGETQYF
TRBV6-2/TRBV6-3	NA	TRBJ1-5	once	TGTGCCAGCAGCTCTACAGGGAATAGCAATCAGCCCCAGCATTTT	CASSSTGNSNQPQHF
TRBV28	NA	TRBJ1-2	once	TGTGCCAGCAGTCATCCCGGGACAAGATCATATGGCTACACCTTC	CASSHPGTRSYGYTF
TRBV6-5	NA	TRBJ1-4	NA	TGTGCCAGCAGTTATTCGGGGACATCTGAAAAACTGTTTTTT	CASSYSGTSEKLFF
TRBV9	NA	TRBJ1-2	NA	TGTGCCAGCAGCGTAACCGAAAATAGGGGTGGCTACACCTTC	CASSVTENRGGYTF
TRBV6-5	TRBD1	TRBJ1-6	few	TGTGCCAGCAGTTACCAGGGGGCATATGAGGGTTCACCCCTCCACTTT	CASSYQGAYEGSPLHF
TRBV27	NA	TRBJ1-3	NA	TGTGCCAGCAGCCCTGGGGGGAGCTCTGGAAACACCATATATTTT	CASSPGGSSGNTIYF
TRBV19	NA	TRBJ1-2	NA	TGTGCCAGTAGTGGGCCATTAGCTAACTATGGCTACACCTTC	CASSGPLANYGYTF
TRBV5-1	TRBD1	TRBJ1-1	NA	TGCGCCAGCAGCTTCGGGACAGTTGAAGCTTTCTTT	CASSFGTVEAFF
TRBV5-1	TRBD2	TRBJ2-3	NA	TGCGCCAGCGTCAGCGGGGGTAGCACAGATACGCAGTATTTT	CASVSGGSTDTQYF
TRBV11-2	TRBD2	TRBJ2-7	NA	TGTGCCAGCAGCTTAGGTTCTAGCGGGGGCATTTACGAGCAGTACTTC	CASSLGSSGGIYEQYF
TRBV6-6	TRBD1	TRBJ1-5	NA	TGTGCCAGCAGCGGACAGGGCGGTCAGCCCCAGCATTTT	CASSGQGGQPQHF
TRBV14	NA	TRBJ2-7	NA	TGTGCCAGCAGCCACCGGGACAACTACGAGCAGTACTTC	CASSHRDNYEQYF
TRBV27	NA	TRBJ1-1	once	TGTGCCAGCAGACGTCGACAGACGAACACTGAAGCTTTCTTT	CASRRRQTNTEAFF
TRBV6-5	TRBD1	TRBJ1-2	NA	TGTGCCAGCAACCCGGGACAGGGGCTCTGGGGTGGCTACACCTTC	CASNPGQGLWGGYTF
TRBV4-1	TRBD2	TRBJ2-7	NA	TGCGCCAGCAGCCCCAAGAGCGGGGGACTATACGAGCAGTACTTC	CASSPKSGGLYEQYF
TRBV7-8	TRBD1	TRBJ1-1	once	TGTGCCAGCACCTTCGGACAGGGAGGGACCACTGAAGCTTTCTTT	CASTFGQGGTTEAFF
TRBV11-2	TRBD1	TRBJ1-2	NA	TGTGCCAGCAGCTTTCAGTTAGGGGGCACCTATGGCTACACCTTC	CASSFQLGGTYGYTF
TRBV28	NA	TRBJ1-5	NA	TGTGCCAGCAGTTTAACCCAGGTTCTTAATCAGCCCCAGCATTTT	CASSLTQVLNQPQHF